The subject of this entry is one T cell receptor beta chain. This entry is derived from a study of OX40 agonist ivuxolimab in advanced cancers. Using immunoSEQ multiplex PCR, the repertoire was profiled, and TCRdb retains in-frame clones only, with some absent. The sample shows around 89,000 clones, roughly 91% of them seen only once. The input for sequencing was CD4+ or CD8+ T cells sorted from blood, taken in a trial of the OX40 agonist ivuxolimab. The receptor's source is an adult with an advanced solid tumor such as melanoma, head and neck, liver or kidney cancer.

CDR3 sequence: CASSQTAGGGYEQYF. The CDR3 nucleotides read TGCGCCAGCAGCCAAACAGCTGGGGGGGGTTACGAGCAGTACTTC. The rearrangement joins TRBV4-3 to TRBJ2-7, with 7 nucleotides matching TRBD2. V lost 2 bases, J lost 4 bases, and 8 bases stayed unmatched. This CDR3 spans 15 amino acids. From germline, CDR1 is LGHNA and CDR2 YSLEER.